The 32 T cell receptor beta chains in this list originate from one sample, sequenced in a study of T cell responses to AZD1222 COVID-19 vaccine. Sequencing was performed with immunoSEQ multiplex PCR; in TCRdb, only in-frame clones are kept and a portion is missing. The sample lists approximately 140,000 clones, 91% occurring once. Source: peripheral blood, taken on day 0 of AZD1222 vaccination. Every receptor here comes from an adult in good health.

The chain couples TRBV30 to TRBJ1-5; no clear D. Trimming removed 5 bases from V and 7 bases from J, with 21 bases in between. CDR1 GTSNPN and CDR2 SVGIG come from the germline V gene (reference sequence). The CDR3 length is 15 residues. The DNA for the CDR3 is TGTGCCTGGGAAACTCCTACCCCGGGGAACCAGCCCCAGCATTTT. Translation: CAWETPTPGNQPQHF. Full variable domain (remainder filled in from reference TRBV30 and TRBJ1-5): SQTIHQWPATLVQPVGSPLSLECTVEGTSNPNLYWYRQAAGRGLQLLFYSVGIGQISSEVPQNLSASRPQDRQFILSSKKLLLSDSGFYLCAWETPTPGNQPQHFGDGTRLSIL.

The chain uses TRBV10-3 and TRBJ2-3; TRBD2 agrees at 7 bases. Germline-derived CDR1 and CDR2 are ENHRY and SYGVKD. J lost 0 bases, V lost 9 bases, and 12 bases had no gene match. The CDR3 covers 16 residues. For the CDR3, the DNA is TGTGCCATTGGCAACCCGAGCGGGGTAAGCACAGATACGCAGTATTTT. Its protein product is CAIGNPSGVSTDTQYF.

As DNA, the CDR3 is TGTGCCAGCAGTTTTGGGGCAGGGGAGACCCAGTACTTC. Translating it yields CASSFGAGETQYF. V and J are TRBV12-3 or TRBV12-4 and TRBJ2-5, with a weak D call TRBD1 (5 bases). The V end was cut by 3 bases, the J end by 5 bases, with 10 bases between. The CDR3 runs to 13 residues.

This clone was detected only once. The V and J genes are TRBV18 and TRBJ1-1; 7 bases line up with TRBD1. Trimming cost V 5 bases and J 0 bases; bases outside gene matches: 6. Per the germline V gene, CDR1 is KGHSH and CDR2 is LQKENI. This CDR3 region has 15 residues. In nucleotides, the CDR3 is TGTGCCAGCTCAAAGGGGGCAGCCATGAACACTGAAGCTTTCTTT. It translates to CASSKGAAMNTEAFF.

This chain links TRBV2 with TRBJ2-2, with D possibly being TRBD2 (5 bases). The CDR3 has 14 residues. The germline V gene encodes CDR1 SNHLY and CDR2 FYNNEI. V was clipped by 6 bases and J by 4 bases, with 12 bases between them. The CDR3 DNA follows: TGTGCCAGCAGACCGGGGTTTAGCACCGGGGAGCTGTTTTTT. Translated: CASRPGFSTGELFF.

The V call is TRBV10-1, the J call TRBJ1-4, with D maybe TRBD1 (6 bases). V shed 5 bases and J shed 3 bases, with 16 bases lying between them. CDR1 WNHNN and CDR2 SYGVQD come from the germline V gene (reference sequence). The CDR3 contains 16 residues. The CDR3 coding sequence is TGCGCCAGCAGTCCCGGTACAGGGCTCCCTAATGAAAAACTGTTTTTT. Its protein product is CASSPGTGLPNEKLFF.

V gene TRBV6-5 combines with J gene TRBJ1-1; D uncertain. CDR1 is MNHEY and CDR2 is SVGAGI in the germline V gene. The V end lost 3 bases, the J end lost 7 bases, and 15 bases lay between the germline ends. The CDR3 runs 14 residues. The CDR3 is CASSYRGGPNEAFF. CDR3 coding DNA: TGTGCCAGCAGTTATAGAGGAGGGCCCAATGAAGCTTTCTTT.

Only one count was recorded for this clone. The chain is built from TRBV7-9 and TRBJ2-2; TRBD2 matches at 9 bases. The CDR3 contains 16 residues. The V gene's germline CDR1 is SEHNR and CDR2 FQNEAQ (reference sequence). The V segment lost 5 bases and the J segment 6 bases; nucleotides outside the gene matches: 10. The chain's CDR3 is CASSRLPLAGAGELFF. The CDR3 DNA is TGTGCCAGCAGCCGACTACCTTTAGCGGGAGCCGGGGAGCTGTTTTTT.

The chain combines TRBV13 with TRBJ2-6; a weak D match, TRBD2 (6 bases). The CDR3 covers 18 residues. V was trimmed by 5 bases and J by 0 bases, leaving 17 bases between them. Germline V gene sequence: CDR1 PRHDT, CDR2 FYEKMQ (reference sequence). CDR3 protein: CASSPGLNSPSGANVLTF. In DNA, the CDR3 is TGTGCCAGCAGCCCCGGACTAAACTCTCCCTCTGGGGCCAACGTCCTGACTTTC. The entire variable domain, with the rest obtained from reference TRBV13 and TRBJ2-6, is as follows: AAGVIQSPRHLIKEKRETATLKCYPIPRHDTVYWYQQGPGQDPQFLISFYEKMQSDKGSIPDRFSAQQFSDYHSELNMSSLELGDSALYFCASSPGLNSPSGANVLTFGAGSRLTVL.

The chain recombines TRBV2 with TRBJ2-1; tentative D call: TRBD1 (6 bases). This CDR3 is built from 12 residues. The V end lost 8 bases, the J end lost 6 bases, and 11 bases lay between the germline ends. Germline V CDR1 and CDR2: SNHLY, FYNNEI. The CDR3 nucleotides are TGTGCCAGCGACGAAGGGGGCAATGAGCAGTTCTTC. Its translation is CASDEGGNEQFF.

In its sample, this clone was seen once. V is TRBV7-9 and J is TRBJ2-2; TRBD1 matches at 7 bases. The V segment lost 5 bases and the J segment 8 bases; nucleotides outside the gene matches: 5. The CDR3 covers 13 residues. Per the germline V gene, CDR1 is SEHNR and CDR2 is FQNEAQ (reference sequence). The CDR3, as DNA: TGTGCCAGCAGCCGACAGGGTTCAGGGGAGCTGTTTTTT. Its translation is CASSRQGSGELFF.

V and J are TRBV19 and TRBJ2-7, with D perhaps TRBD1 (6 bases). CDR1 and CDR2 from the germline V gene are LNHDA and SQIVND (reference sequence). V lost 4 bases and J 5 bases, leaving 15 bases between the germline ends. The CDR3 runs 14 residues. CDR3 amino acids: CASSTSGVSHEQYF. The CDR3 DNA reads TGTGCCAGTAGTACTTCAGGGGTGTCCCACGAGCAGTACTTC.

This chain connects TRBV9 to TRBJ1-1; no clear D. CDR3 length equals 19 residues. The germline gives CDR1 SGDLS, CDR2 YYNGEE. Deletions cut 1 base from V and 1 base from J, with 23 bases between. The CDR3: CASSVRISRADPRNTEAFF. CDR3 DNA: TGTGCCAGCAGCGTACGAATCTCCCGGGCGGATCCTAGGAACACTGAAGCTTTCTTT.

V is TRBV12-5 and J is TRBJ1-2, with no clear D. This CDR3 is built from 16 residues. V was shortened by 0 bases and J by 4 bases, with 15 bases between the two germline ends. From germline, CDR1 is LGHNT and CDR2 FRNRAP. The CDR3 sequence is CASGLVLAVTLYGYTF. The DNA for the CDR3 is TGTGCTAGTGGTTTGGTCCTGGCTGTAACCCTCTATGGCTACACCTTC. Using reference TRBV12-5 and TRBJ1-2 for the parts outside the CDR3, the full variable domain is DARVTQTPRHKVTEMGQEVTMRCQPILGHNTVFWYRQTMMQGLELLAYFRNRAPLDDSGMPKDRFSAEMPDATLATLKIQPSEPRDSAVYFCASGLVLAVTLYGYTFGSGTRLTVV.

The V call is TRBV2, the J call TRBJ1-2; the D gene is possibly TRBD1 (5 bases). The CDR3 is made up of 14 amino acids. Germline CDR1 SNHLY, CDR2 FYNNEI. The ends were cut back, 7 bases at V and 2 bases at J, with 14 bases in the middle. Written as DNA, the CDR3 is TGTGCCAGCACCGAAACTCCAGGGAACTATGGCTACACCTTC. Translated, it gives CASTETPGNYGYTF.

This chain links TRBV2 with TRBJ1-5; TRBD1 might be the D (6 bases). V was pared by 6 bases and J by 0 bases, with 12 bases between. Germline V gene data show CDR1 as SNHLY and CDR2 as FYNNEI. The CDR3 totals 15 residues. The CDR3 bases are TGTGCCAGCAGCCCCAGGGGAAATAGCAATCAGCCCCAGCATTTT. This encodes CASSPRGNSNQPQHF.

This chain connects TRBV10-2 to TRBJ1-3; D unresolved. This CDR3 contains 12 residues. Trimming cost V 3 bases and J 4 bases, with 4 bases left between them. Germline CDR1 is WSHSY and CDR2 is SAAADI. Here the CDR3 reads CASSEAGNTIYF. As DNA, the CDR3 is TGCGCCAGCAGTGAAGCCGGAAACACCATATATTTT.

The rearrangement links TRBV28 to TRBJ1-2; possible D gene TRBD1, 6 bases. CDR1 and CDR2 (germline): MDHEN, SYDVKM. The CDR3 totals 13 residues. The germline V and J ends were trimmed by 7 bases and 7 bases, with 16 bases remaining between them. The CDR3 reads CASTSGGAGGYTF. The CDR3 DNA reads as TGTGCCAGCACCTCCGGGGGCGCGGGTGGCTACACCTTC.

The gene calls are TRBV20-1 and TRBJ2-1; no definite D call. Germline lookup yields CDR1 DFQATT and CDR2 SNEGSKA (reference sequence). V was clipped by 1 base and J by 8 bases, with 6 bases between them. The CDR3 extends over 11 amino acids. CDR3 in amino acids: CSARGADEQFF. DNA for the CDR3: TGCAGTGCTAGAGGGGCAGATGAGCAGTTCTTC.

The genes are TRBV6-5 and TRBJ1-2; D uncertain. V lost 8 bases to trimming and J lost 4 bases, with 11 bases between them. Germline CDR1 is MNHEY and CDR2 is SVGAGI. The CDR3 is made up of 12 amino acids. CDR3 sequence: CASSSPPYGYTF. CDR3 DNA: TGTGCCAGCTCTTCCCCCCCCTATGGCTACACCTTC.

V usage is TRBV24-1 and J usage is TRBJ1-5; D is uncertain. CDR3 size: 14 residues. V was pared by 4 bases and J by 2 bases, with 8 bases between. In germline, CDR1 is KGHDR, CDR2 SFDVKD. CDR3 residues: CATSEAGRNQPQHF. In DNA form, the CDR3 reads TGTGCCACCAGTGAGGCAGGTCGCAATCAGCCCCAGCATTTT.

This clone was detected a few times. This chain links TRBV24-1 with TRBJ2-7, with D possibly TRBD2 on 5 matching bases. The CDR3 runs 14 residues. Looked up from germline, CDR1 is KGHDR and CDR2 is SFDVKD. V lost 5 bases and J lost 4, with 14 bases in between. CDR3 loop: CATSGAGADYEQYF. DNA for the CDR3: TGTGCCACCAGTGGGGCGGGCGCCGATTACGAGCAGTACTTC.

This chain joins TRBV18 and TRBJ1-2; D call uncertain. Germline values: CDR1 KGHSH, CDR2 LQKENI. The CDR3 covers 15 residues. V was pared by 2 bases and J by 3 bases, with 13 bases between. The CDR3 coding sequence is TGTGCCAGCTCACCAGGCAATGGCGGCTACTATGGCTACACCTTC. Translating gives CASSPGNGGYYGYTF.

CDR3 DNA: TGTGCCAGCAGCTTAGGGGATGGCAGTTCGACCCAGCATTTT. This sequence encodes CASSLGDGSSTQHF. The V call is TRBV7-2, the J call TRBJ1-5; D call uncertain. CDR3 length equals 14 residues. Germline values: CDR1 SGHTA, CDR2 FQGNSA. V was pared by 1 base and J by 11 bases, with 15 bases between. The full variable domain, with the rest looked up from reference TRBV7-2 and TRBJ1-5, is GAGVSQSPSNKVTEKGKDVELRCDPISGHTALYWYRQSLGQGLEFLIYFQGNSAPDKSGLPSDRFSAERTGGSVSTLTIQRTQQEDSAVYLCASSLGDGSSTQHFGDGTRLSIL.

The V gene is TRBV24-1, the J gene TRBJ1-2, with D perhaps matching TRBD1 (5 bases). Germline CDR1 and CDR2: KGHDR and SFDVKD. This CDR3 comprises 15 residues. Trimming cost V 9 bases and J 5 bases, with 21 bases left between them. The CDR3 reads CATSPSGNGHYGYTF. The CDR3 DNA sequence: TGTGCCACCTCCCCGTCAGGGAACGGGCATTATGGCTACACCTTC.

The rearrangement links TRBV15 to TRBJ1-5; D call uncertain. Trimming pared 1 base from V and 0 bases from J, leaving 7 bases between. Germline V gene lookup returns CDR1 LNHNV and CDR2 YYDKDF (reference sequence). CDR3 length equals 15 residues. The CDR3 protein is CATSRVLYSNQPQHF. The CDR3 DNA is TGTGCCACCAGCAGAGTGCTGTATAGCAATCAGCCCCAGCATTTT.

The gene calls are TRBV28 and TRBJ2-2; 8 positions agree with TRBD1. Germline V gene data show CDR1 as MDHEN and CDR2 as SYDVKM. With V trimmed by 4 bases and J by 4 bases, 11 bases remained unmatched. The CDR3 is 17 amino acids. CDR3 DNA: TGTGCCAGCAGTTCCCACAGGGGGACCTCCCCCACCGGGGAGCTGTTTTTT. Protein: CASSSHRGTSPTGELFF.

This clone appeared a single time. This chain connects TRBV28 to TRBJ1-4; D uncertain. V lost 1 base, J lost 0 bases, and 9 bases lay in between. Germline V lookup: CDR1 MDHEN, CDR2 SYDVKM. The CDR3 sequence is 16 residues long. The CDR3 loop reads CASSLYGVATNEKLFF. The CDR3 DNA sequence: TGTGCCAGCAGTTTATATGGGGTTGCAACTAATGAAAAACTGTTTTTT.

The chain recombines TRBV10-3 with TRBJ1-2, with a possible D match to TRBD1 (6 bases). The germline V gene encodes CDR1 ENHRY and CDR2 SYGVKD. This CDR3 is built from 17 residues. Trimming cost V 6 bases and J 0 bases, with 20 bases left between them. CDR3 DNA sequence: TGTGCCATCAGCGATCCGGGACACCAACCCTCTAACTATGGCTACACCTTC. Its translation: CAISDPGHQPSNYGYTF.

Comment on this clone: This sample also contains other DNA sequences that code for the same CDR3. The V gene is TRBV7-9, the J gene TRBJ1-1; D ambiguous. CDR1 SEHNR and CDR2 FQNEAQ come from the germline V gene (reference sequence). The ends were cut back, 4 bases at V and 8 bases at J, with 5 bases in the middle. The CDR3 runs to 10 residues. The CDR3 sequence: CASSSSEAFF. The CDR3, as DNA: TGTGCCAGCAGCTCCTCCGAAGCTTTCTTT. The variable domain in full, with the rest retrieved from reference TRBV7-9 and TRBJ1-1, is DTGVSQNPRHKITKRGQNVTFRCDPISEHNRLYWYRQTLGQGPEFLTYFQNEAQLEKSRLLSDRFSAERPKGSFSTLEIQRTEQGDSAMYLCASSSSEAFFGQGTRLTVV.

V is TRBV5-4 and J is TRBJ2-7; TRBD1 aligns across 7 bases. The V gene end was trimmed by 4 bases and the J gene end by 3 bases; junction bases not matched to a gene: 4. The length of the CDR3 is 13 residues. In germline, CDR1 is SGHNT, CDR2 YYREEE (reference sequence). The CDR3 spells CASSGRDSYEQYF. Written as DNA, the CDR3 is TGTGCCAGCAGCGGCCGGGACAGCTACGAGCAGTACTTC.

CDR3: CASSVAWGGSYEQYF. As DNA, the CDR3 is TGTGCCAGCAGCGTAGCGTGGGGGGGATCCTACGAGCAGTACTTC. This chain uses TRBV5-5 with TRBJ2-7; the match to TRBD2 covers 7 bases. The CDR3 covers 15 residues. CDR1 is SGHKS, CDR2 YYEKEE, per germline (reference sequence). V gave up 4 bases and J gave up 1 base; unmatched junction bases: 8.